This T cell receptor beta chain is drawn from a study of blood T cell repertoires in COVID-19. The overall study: Samples of COVID-19 (acute and convalescent) were obtained from the United States, Italy and Spain.

Authors' methods: For nucleated cells, counts were estimated from reference gene primer amplification. Some clones are missing from TCRdb's copy, which holds only in-frame ones; the method was immunoSEQ multiplex PCR. D and trimming were read from the DNA, whereas the V and J calls and clone size are those reported in that table. The repertoire has about 140,000 clones, about 82% of them found once; the top ten carry 8.2%. The sample was peripheral blood. This TCR came from a woman aged 60-75 years with acute or convalescent COVID-19.

The CDR3 sequence is CAWSVLAGEDTQYF. The CDR3 region has the DNA TGTGCCTGGAGTGTCCTAGCGGGGGAAGATACGCAGTATTTT. The chain links TRBV30 to TRBJ2-3; TRBD2 agrees at 10 bases. This CDR3 is 14 amino acids long. V trimming: 0 bases; J trimming: 5 bases; junction bases outside the gene matches: 2. Per the germline V gene, CDR1 is GTSNPN and CDR2 is SVGIG (reference sequence).